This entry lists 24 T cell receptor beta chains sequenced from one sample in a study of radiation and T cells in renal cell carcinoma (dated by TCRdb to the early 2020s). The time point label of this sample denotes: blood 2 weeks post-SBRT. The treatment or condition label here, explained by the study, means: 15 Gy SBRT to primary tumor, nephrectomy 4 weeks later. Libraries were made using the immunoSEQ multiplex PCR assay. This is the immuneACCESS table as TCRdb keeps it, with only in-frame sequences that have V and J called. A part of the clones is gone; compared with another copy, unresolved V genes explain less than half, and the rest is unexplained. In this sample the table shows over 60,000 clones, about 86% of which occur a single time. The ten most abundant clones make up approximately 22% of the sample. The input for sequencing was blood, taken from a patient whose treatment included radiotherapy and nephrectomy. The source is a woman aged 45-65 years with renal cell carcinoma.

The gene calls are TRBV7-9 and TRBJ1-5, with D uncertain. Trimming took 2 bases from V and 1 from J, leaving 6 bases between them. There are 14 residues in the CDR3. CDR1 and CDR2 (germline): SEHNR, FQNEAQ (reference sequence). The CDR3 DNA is TGTGCCAGCAGCTTAAGCAGGAGCAATCAGCCCCAGCATTTT. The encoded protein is CASSLSRSNQPQHF.

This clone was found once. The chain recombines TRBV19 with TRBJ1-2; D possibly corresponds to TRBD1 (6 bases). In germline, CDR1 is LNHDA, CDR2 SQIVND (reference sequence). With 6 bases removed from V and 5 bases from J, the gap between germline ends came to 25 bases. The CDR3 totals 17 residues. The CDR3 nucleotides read TGTGCCAGTAGCCGAAGTGTCGCGGACAGCCTCTTTTATGGCTACACCTTC. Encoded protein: CASSRSVADSLFYGYTF.

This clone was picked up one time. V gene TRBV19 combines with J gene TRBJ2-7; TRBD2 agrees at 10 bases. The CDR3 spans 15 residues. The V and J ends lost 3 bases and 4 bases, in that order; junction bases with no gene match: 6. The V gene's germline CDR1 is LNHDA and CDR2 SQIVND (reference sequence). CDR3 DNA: TGTGCCAGTAGTATGGGTAGCGGGAGGCAGTACGAGCAGTACTTC. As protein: CASSMGSGRQYEQYF.

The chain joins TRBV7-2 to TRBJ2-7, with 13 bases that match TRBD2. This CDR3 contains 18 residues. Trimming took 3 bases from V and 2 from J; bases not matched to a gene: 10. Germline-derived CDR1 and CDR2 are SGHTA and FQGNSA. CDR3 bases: TGTGCCAGCAGCTTTAGTCGGACTAGCGGGAGTGGGACCTACGAGCAGTACTTC. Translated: CASSFSRTSGSGTYEQYF.

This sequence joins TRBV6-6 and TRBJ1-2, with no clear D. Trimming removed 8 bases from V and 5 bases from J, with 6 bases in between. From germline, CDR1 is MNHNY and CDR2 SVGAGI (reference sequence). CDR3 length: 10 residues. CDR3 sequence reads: CASAEYGYTF. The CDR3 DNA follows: TGTGCCAGCGCAGAATATGGCTACACCTTC.

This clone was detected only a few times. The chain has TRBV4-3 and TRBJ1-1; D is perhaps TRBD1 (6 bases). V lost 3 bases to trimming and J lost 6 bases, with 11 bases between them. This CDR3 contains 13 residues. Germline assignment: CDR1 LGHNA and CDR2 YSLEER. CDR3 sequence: CASSQGGNAEAFF. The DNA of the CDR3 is TGCGCCAGCAGCCAGGGGGGCAACGCTGAAGCTTTCTTT.

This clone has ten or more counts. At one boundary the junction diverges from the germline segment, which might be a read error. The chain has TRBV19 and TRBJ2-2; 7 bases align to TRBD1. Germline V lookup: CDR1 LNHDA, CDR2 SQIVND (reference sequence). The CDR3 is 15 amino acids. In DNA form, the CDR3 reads TGTGCCAGTAGCATAGGACAGGAGCCCACCGGGGAGCTGTTTTTT. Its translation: CASSIGQEPTGELFF.

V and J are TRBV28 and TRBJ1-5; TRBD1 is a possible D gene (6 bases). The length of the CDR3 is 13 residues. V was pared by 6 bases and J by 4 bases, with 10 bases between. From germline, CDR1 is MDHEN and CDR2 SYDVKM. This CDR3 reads CASSRGGNQPQHF. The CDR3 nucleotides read TGTGCCAGCAGCAGAGGGGGGAATCAGCCCCAGCATTTT.

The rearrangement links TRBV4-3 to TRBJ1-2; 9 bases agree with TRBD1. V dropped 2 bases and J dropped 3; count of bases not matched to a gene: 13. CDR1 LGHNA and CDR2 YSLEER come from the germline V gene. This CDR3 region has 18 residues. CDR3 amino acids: CASSQTGTGRLWDYGYTF. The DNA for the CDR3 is TGCGCCAGCAGCCAAACCGGGACAGGGCGCCTTTGGGACTATGGCTACACCTTC.

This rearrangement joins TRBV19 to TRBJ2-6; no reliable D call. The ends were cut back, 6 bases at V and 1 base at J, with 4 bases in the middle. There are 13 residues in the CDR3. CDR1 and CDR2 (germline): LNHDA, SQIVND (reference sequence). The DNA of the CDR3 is TGTGCCAGTAGGTTTTCTGGGGCCAACGTCCTGACTTTC. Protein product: CASRFSGANVLTF.

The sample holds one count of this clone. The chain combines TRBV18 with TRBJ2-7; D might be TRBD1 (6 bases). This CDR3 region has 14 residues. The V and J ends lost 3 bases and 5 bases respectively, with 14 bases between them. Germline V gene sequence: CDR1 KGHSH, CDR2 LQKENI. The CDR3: CASSPPAGADEQYF. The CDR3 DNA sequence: TGTGCCAGCTCACCGCCGGCAGGGGCCGACGAGCAGTACTTC. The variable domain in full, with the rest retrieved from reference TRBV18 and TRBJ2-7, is NAGVMQNPRHLVRRRGQEARLRCSPMKGHSHVYWYRQLPEEGLKFMVYLQKENIIDESGMPKERFSAEFPKEGPSILRIQQVVRGDSAAYFCASSPPAGADEQYFGPGTRLTVT.

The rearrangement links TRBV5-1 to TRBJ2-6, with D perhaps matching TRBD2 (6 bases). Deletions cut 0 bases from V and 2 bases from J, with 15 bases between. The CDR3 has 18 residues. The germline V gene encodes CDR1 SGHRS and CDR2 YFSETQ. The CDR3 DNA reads TGCGCCAGCAGCTTGGTGCCGGTGGAGGGAACTGGGGCCAACGTCCTGACTTTC. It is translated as CASSLVPVEGTGANVLTF.

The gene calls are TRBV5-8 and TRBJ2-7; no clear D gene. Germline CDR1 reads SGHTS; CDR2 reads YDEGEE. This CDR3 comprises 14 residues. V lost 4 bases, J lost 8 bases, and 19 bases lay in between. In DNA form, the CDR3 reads TGTGCCAGCAGCGCCCTTTGGGTCGGCGGAAAGCAGTACTTC. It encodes CASSALWVGGKQYF. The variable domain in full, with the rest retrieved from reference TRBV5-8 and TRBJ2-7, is EAGVTQSPTHLIKTRGQQATLRCSPISGHTSVYWYQQALGLGLQFLLWYDEGEERNRGNFPPRFSGRQFPNYSSELNVNALELEDSALYLCASSALWVGGKQYFGPGTRLTVT.

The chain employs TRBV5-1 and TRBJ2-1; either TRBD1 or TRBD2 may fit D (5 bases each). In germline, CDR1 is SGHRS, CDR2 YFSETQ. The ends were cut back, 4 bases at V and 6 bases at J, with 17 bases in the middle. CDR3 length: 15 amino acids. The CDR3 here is CASSPPRVGGNEQFF. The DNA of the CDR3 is TGCGCCAGCAGCCCACCTAGGGTTGGGGGCAATGAGCAGTTCTTC. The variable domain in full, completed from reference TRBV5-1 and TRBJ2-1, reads KAGVTQTPRYLIKTRGQQVTLSCSPISGHRSVSWYQQTPGQGLQFLFEYFSETQRNKGNFPGRFSGRQFSNSRSEMNVSTLELGDSALYLCASSPPRVGGNEQFFGPGTRLTVL.

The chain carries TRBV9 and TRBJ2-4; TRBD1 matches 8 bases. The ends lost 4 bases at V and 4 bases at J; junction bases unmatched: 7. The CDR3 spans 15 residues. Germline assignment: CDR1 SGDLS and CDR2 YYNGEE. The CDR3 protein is CASSPSGTGKNIQYF. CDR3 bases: TGTGCCAGCAGCCCATCCGGGACAGGAAAAAACATTCAGTACTTC. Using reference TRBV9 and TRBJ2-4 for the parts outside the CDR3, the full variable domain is DSGVTQTPKHLITATGQRVTLRCSPRSGDLSVYWYQQSLDQGLQFLIQYYNGEERAKGNILERFSAQQFPDLHSELNLSSLELGDSALYFCASSPSGTGKNIQYFGAGTRLSVL.

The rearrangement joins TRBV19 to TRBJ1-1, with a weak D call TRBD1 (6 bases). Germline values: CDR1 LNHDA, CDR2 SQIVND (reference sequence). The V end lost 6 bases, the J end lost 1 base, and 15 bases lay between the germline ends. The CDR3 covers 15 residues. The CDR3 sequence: CASSRMGAANTEAFF. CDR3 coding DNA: TGTGCCAGTAGCAGAATGGGGGCAGCGAACACTGAAGCTTTCTTT.

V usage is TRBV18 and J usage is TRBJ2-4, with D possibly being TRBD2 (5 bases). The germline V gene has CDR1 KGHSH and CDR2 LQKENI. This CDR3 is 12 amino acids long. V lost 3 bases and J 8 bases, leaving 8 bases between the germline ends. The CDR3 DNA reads TGTGCCAGCTCACCGGGGAGCGACATTCAGTACTTC. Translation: CASSPGSDIQYF.

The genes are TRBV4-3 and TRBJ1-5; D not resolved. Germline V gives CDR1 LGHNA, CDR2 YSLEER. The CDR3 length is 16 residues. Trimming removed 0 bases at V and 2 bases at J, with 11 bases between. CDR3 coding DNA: TGCGCCAGCAGCCAAGATCACCAAGGAGGCAATCAGCCCCAGCATTTT. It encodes CASSQDHQGGNQPQHF.

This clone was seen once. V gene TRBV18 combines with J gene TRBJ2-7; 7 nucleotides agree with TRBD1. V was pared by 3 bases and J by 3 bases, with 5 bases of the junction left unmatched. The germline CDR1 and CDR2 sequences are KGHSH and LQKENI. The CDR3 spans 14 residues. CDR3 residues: CASSPGTESYEQYF. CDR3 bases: TGTGCCAGCTCACCGGGGACAGAAAGCTACGAGCAGTACTTC.

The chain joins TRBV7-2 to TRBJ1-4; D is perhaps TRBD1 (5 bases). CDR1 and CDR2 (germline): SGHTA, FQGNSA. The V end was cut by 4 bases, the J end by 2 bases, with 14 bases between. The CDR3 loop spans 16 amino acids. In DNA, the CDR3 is TGTGCCAGCAGCTCGATTGGGGGGGTGACTAATGAAAAACTGTTTTTT. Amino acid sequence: CASSSIGGVTNEKLFF.

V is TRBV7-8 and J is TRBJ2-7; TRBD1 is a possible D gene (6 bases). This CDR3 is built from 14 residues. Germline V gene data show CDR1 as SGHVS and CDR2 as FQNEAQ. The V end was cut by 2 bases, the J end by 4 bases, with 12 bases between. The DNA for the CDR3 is TGTGCCAGCAGCTTATCAGGGGAGACTTACGAGCAGTACTTC. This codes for CASSLSGETYEQYF.

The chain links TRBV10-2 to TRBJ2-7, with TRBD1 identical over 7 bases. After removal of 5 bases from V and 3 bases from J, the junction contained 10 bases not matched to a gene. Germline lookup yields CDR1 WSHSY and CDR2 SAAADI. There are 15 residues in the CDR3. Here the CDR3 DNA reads TGCGCCAGCAGTCGCTTCACACAGGGGCTCTACGAGCAGTACTTC. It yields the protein CASSRFTQGLYEQYF.

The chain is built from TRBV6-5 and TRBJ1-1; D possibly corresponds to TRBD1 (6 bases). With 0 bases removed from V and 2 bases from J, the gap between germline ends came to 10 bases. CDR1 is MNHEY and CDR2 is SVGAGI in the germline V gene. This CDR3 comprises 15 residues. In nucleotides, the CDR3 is TGTGCCAGCAGTTACTCGGGACACCTTAACACTGAAGCTTTCTTT. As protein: CASSYSGHLNTEAFF.

CDR3 nucleotides: TGTGCCAGCAGTGTCACTAGCGGGACCCCAGAGACCCAGTACTTC. It encodes CASSVTSGTPETQYF. V gene TRBV2 combines with J gene TRBJ2-5; 10 nucleotides match TRBD2. Germline V gene lookup returns CDR1 SNHLY and CDR2 FYNNEI. CDR3 size: 15 residues. Trimming removed 4 bases from V and 4 bases from J; junction bases left unmatched: 6.